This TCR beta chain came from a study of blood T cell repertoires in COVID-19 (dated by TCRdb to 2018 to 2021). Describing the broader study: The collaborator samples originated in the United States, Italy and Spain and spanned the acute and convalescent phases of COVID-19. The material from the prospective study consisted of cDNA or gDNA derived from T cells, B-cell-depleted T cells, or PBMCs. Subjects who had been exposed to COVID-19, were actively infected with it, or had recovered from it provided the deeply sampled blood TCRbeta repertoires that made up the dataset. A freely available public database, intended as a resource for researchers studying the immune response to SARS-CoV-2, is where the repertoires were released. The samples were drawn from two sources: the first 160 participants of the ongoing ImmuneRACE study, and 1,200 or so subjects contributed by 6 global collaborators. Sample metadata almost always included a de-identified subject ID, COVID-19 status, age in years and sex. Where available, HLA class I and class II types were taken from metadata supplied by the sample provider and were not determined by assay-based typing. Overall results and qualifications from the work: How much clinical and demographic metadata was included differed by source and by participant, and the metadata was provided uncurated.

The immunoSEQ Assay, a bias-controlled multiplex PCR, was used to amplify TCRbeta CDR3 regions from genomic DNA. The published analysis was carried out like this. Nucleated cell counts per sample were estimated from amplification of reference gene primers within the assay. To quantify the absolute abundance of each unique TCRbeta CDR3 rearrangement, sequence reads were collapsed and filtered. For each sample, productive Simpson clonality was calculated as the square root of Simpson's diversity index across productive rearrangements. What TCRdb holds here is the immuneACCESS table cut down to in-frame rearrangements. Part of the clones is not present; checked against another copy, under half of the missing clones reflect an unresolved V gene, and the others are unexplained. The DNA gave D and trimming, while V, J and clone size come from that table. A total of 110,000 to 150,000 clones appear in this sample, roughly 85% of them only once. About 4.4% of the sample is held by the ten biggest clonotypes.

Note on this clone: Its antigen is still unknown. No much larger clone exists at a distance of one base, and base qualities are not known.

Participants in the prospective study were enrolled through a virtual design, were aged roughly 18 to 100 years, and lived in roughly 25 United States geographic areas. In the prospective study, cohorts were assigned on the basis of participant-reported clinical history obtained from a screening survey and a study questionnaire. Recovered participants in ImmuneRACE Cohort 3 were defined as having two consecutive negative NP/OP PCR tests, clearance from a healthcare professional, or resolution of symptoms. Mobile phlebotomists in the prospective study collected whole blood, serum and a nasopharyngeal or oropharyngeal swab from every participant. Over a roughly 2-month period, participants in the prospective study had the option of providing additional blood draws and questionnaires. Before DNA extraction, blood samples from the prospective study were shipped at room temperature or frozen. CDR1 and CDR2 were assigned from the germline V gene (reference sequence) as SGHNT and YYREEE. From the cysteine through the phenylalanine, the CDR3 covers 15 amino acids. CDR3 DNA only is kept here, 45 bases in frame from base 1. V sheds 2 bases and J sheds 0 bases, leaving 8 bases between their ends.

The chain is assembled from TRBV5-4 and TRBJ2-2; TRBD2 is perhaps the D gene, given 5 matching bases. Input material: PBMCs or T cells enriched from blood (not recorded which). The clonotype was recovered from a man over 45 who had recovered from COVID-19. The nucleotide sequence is TGTGCCAGCAGCTTAGCGGCGACGAACACCGGGGAGCTGTTTTTT. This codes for CASSLAATNTGELFF.